The present T cell receptor beta chain was sequenced within a study of T cell repertoires in cytomegalovirus infection. Study context: Use of recently identified HLA-C-restricted and well-studied HLA-B-restricted CMV epitopes was part of the study. Signatures in public TCR beta sequences pointed to both CMV infection and matching HLA type.

Study-wide points: HLA-C-restricted CMV clonotypes gave the most frequent clonotype in two of eight donors. Carriers of CMV plus the relevant HLA were identified by cumulative public TCR beta family frequency.

MiXCR, run by TCRdb on the reads, gives a single entry per CDR3 protein. Of some 920,000 distinct CDR3 sequences listed, 31% are singletons. The V and J ends lost 6 bases and 5 bases respectively, with 17 bases between them. The CDR3 extends over 15 amino acids. Looked up from germline, CDR1 is MNHNS and CDR2 is SASEGT. This clonotype was recorded at least ten times. Its target is not known. The clonotype originates from a human donor in good health (CMV status not recorded). Some clones in this sample may be carry-over from other donors' samples. This chain joins TRBV6-1 and TRBJ1-5, with D perhaps matching TRBD1 (6 bases). The sequencing used cultured CD8+ T cells from PBMCs, collected from culture after CMV antigen stimulation. This chain's CDR3 is CASSVQGGPDQPQHF. The CDR3, as DNA: TGTGCCAGCAGCGTACAGGGTGGGCCCGATCAGCCCCAGCATTTT.